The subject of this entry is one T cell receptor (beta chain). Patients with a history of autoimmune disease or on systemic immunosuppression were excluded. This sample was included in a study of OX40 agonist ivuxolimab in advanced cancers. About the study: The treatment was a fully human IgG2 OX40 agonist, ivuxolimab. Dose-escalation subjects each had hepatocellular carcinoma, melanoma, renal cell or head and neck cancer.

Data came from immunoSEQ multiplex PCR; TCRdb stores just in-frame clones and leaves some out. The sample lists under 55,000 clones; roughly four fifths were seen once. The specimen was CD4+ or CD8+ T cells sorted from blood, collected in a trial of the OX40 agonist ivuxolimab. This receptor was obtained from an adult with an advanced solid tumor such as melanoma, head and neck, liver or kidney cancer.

The CDR3 loop reads CASSLQSNNSPLHF. DNA of the CDR3: TGCGCCAGCAGCTTGCAGAGCAATAATTCACCCCTCCACTTT. The rearrangement links TRBV5-1 to TRBJ1-6; D is uncertain. This CDR3 region has 14 residues. The V end lost 1 base, the J end lost 5 bases, and 7 bases lay between the germline ends. Germline loops: CDR1 SGHRS, CDR2 YFSETQ.